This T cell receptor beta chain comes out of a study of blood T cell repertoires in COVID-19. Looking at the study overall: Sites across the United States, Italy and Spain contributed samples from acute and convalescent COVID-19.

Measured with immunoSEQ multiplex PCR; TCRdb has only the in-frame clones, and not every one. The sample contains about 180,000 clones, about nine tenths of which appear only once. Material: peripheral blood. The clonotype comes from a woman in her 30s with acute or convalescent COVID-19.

The CDR3 sequence is CSVARAPVYEQFF. CDR3 coding DNA: TGCAGCGTAGCTAGAGCCCCGGTTTATGAGCAGTTCTTC. This rearrangement joins TRBV29-1 to TRBJ2-1; D is unresolved. Germline V CDR1 and CDR2: SQVTM, ANQGSEA. The germline V and J ends were trimmed by 6 bases and 8 bases, with 17 bases remaining between them. The CDR3 has 13 residues.